This T cell receptor beta chain was identified in a study of beta chain features in type 1 diabetes. General study findings and limits: Patients showed naive, central memory and Treg TCRB repertoires that appeared more similar than those of healthy donors.

What was sequenced were expressed TCRB transcripts, since all of the isolated RNA had been reverse transcribed. Some clones are missing from TCRdb's copy, which holds only in-frame ones; the method was immunoSEQ multiplex PCR. The data hold 430,000 or so clones, with around 10% observed a single time. Points on this clone: Antigen specificity is unknown. The same CDR3 is also encoded by other DNA sequences in this sample.

The germline V and J ends were trimmed by 5 bases and 6 bases, with 4 bases remaining between them. The CDR3 runs to 11 residues. Germline V gives CDR1 SEHNR, CDR2 FQNEAQ (reference sequence). CD4+ naive, central memory, regulatory and stem cell-like memory cells were sorted via CD45RO/CCR7/CD25/CD127/CD95/CD27. Sort purity for all populations was recorded as exceeding 98%. The rearrangement links TRBV7-9 to TRBJ2-2; D not certain. Input material: naive CD4+ T cells from blood. The receptor was isolated from a young woman in good health. The chain's CDR3 is CASSLPGELFF. CDR3 nucleotide sequence: TGTGCCAGCAGCCTCCCCGGGGAGCTGTTTTTT.